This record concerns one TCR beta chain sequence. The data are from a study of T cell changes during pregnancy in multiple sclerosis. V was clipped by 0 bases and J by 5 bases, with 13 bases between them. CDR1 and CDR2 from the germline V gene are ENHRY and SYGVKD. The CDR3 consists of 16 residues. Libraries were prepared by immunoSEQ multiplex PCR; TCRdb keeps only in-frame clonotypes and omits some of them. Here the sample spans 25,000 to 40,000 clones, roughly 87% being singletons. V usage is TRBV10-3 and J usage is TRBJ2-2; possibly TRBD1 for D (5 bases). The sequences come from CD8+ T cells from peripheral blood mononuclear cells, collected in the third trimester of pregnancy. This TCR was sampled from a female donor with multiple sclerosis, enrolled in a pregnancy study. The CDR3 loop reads CAISESFAGLTGELFF. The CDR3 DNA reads TGTGCCATCAGTGAGTCTTTCGCAGGGTTAACCGGGGAGCTGTTTTTT.